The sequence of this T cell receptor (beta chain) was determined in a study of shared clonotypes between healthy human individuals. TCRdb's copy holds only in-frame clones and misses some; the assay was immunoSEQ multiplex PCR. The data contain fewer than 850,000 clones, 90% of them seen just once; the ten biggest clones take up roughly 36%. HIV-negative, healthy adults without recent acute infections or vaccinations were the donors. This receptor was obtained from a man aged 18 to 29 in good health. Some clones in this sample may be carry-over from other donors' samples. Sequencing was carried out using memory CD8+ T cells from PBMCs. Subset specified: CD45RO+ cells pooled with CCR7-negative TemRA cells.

This CDR3 reads CASSYGPHHPSYEQYF. The CDR3 DNA sequence: TGTGCCAGCAGTTACGGTCCTCATCACCCCTCCTACGAGCAGTACTTC. This rearrangement joins TRBV6-6 to TRBJ2-7; D is uncertain. Looked up from germline, CDR1 is MNHNY and CDR2 is SVGAGI (reference sequence). Trimming removed 2 bases at V and 0 bases at J, with 14 bases between. This CDR3 has 16 amino acids.